This T cell receptor (beta chain) stems from a study of cytomegalovirus exposure and HLA in healthy donors. Both 60 Vbeta primers and 13 Jbeta primers went into the PCR. Profiling relied on immunoSEQ multiplex PCR, and the TCRdb table lists in-frame clones only, not all of them. In the table there are about 130,000 clones, around 73% of which are singletons. Study findings and constraints: About 90% or about 30% of the time was how often most TCR beta V segments were productive, according to an earlier analysis.

About this clone: Antigen specificity is unknown.

Germline V gene data show CDR1 as LNHDA and CDR2 as SQIVND (reference sequence). The CDR3 length is 11 residues. V shed 8 bases and J 6 bases; nucleotides not matched to a gene: 3. The source material was PBMCs. The rearrangement uses TRBV19 and TRBJ1-1; 7 bases map to TRBD1. The sequence came from a female donor in good health and CMV-seronegative. This CDR3 is CASGGGPEAFF. Here the CDR3 DNA reads TGTGCCAGTGGAGGGGGCCCTGAAGCTTTCTTT.